These 11 T cell receptor beta chains originate from one sample sequenced in a study of PD-1 blockade in classical Hodgkin lymphoma. The assay was immunoSEQ multiplex PCR, and TCRdb's table has in-frame clones only and misses some. The sample lists around 21,000 clones, 70% to 80% occurring once. Each patient relapsed following autologous stem cell transplantation, and prior brentuximab vedotin exposure differed. The sequenced sample was peripheral blood mononuclear cells (PBMCs), obtained at baseline. The receptors stem from a human donor with classical Hodgkin lymphoma.

This clone rates as medium-sized (0.01 to 0.1%). V gene TRBV2 combines with J gene TRBJ1-5, with D uncertain. The V end lost 0 bases, the J end lost 0 bases, and 6 bases lay between the germline ends. The CDR3 sequence is 15 residues long. Germline V lookup: CDR1 SNHLY, CDR2 FYNNEI. As DNA, the CDR3 is TGTGCCAGCAGTGAAGCCGGTCATAGCAATCAGCCCCAGCATTTT. Translated: CASSEAGHSNQPQHF.

This clone was counted between two and nine times. J is TRBJ1-2 and V is TRBV27; possible D gene TRBD1, 5 bases. V was trimmed by 8 bases and J by 6 bases, leaving 13 bases between them. Germline CDR1 MNHEY, CDR2 SMNVEV (reference sequence). The CDR3 is 12 residues long. CDR3 amino acids: CASFTPGHGYTF. CDR3 sequence (DNA): TGTGCCAGCTTCACCCCAGGGCATGGCTACACCTTC.

CDR3 residues: CSVRTGEASEQFF. CDR3 DNA: TGCAGCGTTCGGACAGGGGAAGCGTCTGAGCAGTTCTTC. This chain connects TRBV29-1 to TRBJ2-1; TRBD1 matches at 9 bases. The CDR3 sequence is 13 residues long. The junction had 8 bases not matched to a gene; V was cut back by 5 bases and J by 9 bases. Germline V gives CDR1 SQVTM, CDR2 ANQGSEA.

The chain recombines TRBV7-9 with TRBJ1-6, with 9 nucleotides matching TRBD1. CDR1 and CDR2 (germline): SEHNR, FQNEAQ (reference sequence). The length of the CDR3 is 18 residues. The ends lost 5 bases at V and 7 bases at J; junction bases unmatched: 15. The CDR3 nucleotides read TGTGCCAGCAGCGTAACCCCGGGACAGGGTCCGGGGAATTCACCCCTCCACTTT. Translation: CASSVTPGQGPGNSPLHF.

This clone was seen more than once but under ten times. The chain carries TRBV11-3 and TRBJ2-3; 8 bases align to TRBD2. J was trimmed by 2 bases and V by 2 bases; bases with no gene match: 12. The length of the CDR3 is 18 residues. CDR1 and CDR2 (germline): SGHNT, YENEEA. The DNA of the CDR3 is TGTGCCAGCAGCTTATACCTTTTGGAGCGGGAGTTCACAGATACGCAGTATTTT. Its translation is CASSLYLLEREFTDTQYF.

CDR3 region: CASKVGGGEFTEAFF. The CDR3 DNA follows: TGCGCCAGCAAAGTAGGGGGCGGTGAGTTCACTGAAGCTTTCTTT. The chain employs TRBV5-1 and TRBJ1-1; 7 bases match TRBD1. Unmatched junction bases numbered 12, after V lost 6 bases and J lost 4 bases. There are 15 residues in the CDR3. Germline CDR1 reads SGHRS; CDR2 reads YFSETQ.

In this sample, this clone turned up once. The chain links TRBV28 to TRBJ1-5; maybe TRBD1 (5 bases). The CDR3 sequence is 16 residues long. CDR1 and CDR2 (germline): MDHEN, SYDVKM. Trimming cost V 3 bases and J 6 bases, with 18 bases left between them. DNA of the CDR3: TGTGCCAGCAGTTTCCTCACGGGAGGGGTAATTCAGCCCCAGCATTTT. It yields the protein CASSFLTGGVIQPQHF.

The CDR3 protein is CASSETADPNNEQFF. In DNA form, the CDR3 reads TGTGCCAGCAGTGAGACAGCCGACCCAAACAATGAGCAGTTCTTC. V usage is TRBV6-4 and J usage is TRBJ2-1; D may be TRBD1 (5 bases). Germline CDR1 is MRHNA and CDR2 is SNTAGT. This CDR3 contains 15 residues. The V end was cut by 3 bases, the J end by 5 bases, with 14 bases between.

V and J are TRBV9 and TRBJ2-1, with 10 bases identical to TRBD1. Germline lookup yields CDR1 SGDLS and CDR2 YYNGEE. After removal of 3 bases from V and 9 bases from J, the junction contained 12 bases not matched to a gene. This CDR3 comprises 16 residues. DNA of the CDR3: TGTGCCAGCAGCGGCCCCCGGGACAGGGGAGTGGGTGAGCAGTTCTTC. Translating gives CASSGPRDRGVGEQFF.

The rearrangement joins TRBV19 to TRBJ1-5, with 7 bases aligning to TRBD1. In germline, CDR1 is LNHDA, CDR2 SQIVND (reference sequence). J was trimmed by 7 bases and V by 6 bases; bases with no gene match: 9. This CDR3 spans 14 amino acids. For the CDR3, the DNA is TGTGCCAGTAGACCCCCAGGGGGACACCAGCCCCAGCATTTT. Its protein is CASRPPGGHQPQHF.

The V gene is TRBV4-2, the J gene TRBJ1-5, with D perhaps TRBD1 (5 bases). Germline-derived CDR1 and CDR2 are LGHNA and YNFKEQ. This CDR3 spans 15 amino acids. V shed 6 bases and J shed 0 bases, with 12 bases lying between them. The CDR3: CASRSRVDSNQPQHF. The DNA of the CDR3 is TGTGCCAGCAGATCCAGGGTTGATAGCAATCAGCCCCAGCATTTT.